This T cell receptor beta chain was obtained from a study of blood T cell repertoires in COVID-19. Study overall: Whether acute or convalescent, the COVID-19 samples came from the United States, Italy and Spain. From T cells, B-cell-depleted T cells, or PBMCs came the material, which was cDNA or gDNA.

The count of this clone is one. The authors' processing: Amplifying reference gene primers gave estimates of nucleated cell counts. Some clones are missing from TCRdb's copy, which holds only in-frame ones; the method was immunoSEQ multiplex PCR. V and J calls and clone size are those listed in that table; D and trimming were worked out from the DNA. Found here are some 42,000 clones, about 87% of them singletons; the top ten hold less than 8%. CDR3 length: 13 residues. The junction had 2 bases not matched to a gene; V was cut back by 6 bases and J by 3 bases. This TCR was recovered from a human donor in a cohort sampled during active COVID-19. The chain employs TRBV12-3 or TRBV12-4 and TRBJ1-2, with TRBD1 identical over 9 bases. Sequenced input: peripheral blood. CDR3 coding DNA: TGTGCCAGCAGCCGGACAGGGGACTATGGCTACACCTTC. Its translation: CASSRTGDYGYTF.